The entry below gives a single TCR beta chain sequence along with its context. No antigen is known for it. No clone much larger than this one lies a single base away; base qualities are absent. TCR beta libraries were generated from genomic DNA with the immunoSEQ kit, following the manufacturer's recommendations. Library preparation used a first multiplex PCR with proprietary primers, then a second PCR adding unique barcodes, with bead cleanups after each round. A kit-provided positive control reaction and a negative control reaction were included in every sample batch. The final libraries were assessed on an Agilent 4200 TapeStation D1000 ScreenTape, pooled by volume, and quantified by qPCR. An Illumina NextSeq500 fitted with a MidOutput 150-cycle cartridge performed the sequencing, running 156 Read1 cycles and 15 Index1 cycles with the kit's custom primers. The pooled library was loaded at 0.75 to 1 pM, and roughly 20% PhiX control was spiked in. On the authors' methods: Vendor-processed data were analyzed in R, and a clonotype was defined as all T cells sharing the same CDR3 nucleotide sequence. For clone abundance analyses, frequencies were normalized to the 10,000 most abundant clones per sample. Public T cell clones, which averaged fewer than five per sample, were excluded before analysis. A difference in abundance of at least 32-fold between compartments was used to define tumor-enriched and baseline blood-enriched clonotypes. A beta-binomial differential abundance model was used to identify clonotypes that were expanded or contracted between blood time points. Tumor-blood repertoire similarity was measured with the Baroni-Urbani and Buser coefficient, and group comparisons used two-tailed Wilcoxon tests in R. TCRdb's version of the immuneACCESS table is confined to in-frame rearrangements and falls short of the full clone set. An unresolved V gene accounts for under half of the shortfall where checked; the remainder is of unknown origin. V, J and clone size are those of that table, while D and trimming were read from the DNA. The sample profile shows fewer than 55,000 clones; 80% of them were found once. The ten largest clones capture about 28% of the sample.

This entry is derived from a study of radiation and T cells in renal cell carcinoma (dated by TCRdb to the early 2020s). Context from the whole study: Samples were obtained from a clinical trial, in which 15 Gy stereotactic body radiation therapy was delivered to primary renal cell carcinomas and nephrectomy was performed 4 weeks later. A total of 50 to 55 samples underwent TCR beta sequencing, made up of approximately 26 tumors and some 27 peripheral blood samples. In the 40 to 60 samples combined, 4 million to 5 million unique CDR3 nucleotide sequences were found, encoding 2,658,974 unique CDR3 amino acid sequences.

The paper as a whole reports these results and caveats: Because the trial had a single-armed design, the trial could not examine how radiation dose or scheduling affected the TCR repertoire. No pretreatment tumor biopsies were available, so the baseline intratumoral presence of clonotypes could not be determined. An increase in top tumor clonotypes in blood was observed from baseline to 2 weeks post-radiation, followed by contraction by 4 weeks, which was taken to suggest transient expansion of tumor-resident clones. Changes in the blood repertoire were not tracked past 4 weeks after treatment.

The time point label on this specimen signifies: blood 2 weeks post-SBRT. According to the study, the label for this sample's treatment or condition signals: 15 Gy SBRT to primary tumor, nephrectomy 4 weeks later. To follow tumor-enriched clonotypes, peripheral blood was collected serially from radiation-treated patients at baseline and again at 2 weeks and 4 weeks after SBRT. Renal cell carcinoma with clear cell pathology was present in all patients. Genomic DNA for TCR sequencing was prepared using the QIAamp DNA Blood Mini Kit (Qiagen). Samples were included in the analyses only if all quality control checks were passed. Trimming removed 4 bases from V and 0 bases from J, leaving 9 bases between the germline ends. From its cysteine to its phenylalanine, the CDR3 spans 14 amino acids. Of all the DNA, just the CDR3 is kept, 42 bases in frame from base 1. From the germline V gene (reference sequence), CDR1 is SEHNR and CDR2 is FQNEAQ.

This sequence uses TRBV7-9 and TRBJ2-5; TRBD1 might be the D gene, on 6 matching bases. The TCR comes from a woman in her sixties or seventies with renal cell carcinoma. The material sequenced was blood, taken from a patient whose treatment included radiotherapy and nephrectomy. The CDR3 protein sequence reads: CASSSWTDQETQYF. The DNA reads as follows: TGTGCCAGCAGCTCATGGACAGACCAAGAGACCCAGTACTTC.